The 13 T cell receptor beta chains below come from one sample, sequenced in a study of T cell responses to AZD1222 COVID-19 vaccine. Profiled with immunoSEQ multiplex PCR; TCRdb holds only in-frame clones, not every one. The table lists roughly 150,000 clones, around 92% of them singletons. Sequencing was performed on peripheral blood, taken on day 0 of AZD1222 vaccination. Receptor source: an adult in good health.

The chain is built from TRBV25-1 and TRBJ1-4; 11 bases map to TRBD1. CDR1 MGHDK and CDR2 SYGVNS come from the germline V gene. This CDR3 has 18 residues. V lost 4 bases to trimming and J lost 7 bases; unmatched junction nucleotides: 14. Here the CDR3 reads CASSGLRDRGTFSEKLFF. As DNA, the CDR3 is TGTGCCAGCAGTGGTCTCAGGGACAGGGGGACCTTTTCTGAAAAACTGTTTTTT.

The V and J genes are TRBV25-1 and TRBJ1-4; D unresolved. There are 16 residues in the CDR3. Per germline, CDR1 MGHDK and CDR2 SYGVNS. Deletions cut 6 bases from V and 0 bases from J, with 14 bases between. The CDR3 reads CASRPNTGPTNEKLFF. The DNA of the CDR3 is TGTGCCAGCAGGCCGAATACTGGGCCAACTAATGAAAAACTGTTTTTT.

The V gene is TRBV25-1, the J gene TRBJ2-2; either TRBD1 or TRBD2 may fit D (5 bases each). With 2 bases removed from V and 4 bases from J, the gap between germline ends came to 11 bases. From germline, CDR1 is MGHDK and CDR2 SYGVNS. CDR3 length: 15 residues. The CDR3 reads CASSEARAGTGELFF. CDR3 bases: TGTGCCAGCAGTGAAGCCAGGGCGGGCACCGGGGAGCTGTTTTTT.

This chain joins TRBV7-9 and TRBJ2-1; TRBD2 matches 8 bases. The CDR3 spans 14 residues. V lost 0 bases to trimming and J lost 9 bases; unmatched junction nucleotides: 4. CDR1 SEHNR and CDR2 FQNEAQ come from the germline V gene (reference sequence). The CDR3, as DNA: TGTGCCAGCAGCTTAGCGAACGGGAGGGTTGAGCAGTTCTTC. It codes for CASSLANGRVEQFF.

This chain joins TRBV27 and TRBJ1-1; D perhaps matches TRBD1 (5 bases). Trimming removed 1 base from V and 5 bases from J, with 11 bases in between. Germline lookup yields CDR1 MNHEY and CDR2 SMNVEV (reference sequence). The length of the CDR3 is 14 residues. DNA of the CDR3: TGTGCCAGCAGTTTATACGGGGGGTCAACTGAAGCTTTCTTT. Its translation: CASSLYGGSTEAFF.

The rearrangement links TRBV18 to TRBJ2-7; 7 bases are a match to TRBD2. The CDR3 consists of 12 residues. Germline values: CDR1 KGHSH, CDR2 LQKENI. The V segment lost 1 base and the J segment 7 bases; nucleotides outside the gene matches: 1. As DNA, the CDR3 is TGTGCCAGCTCACCACGGGGAGGGGAGCAGTACTTC. Protein product: CASSPRGGEQYF.

The genes are TRBV5-6 and TRBJ2-1, with 12 bases lining up with TRBD2. V lost 4 bases and J lost 2; bases outside the gene matches: 4. This CDR3 is 16 amino acids long. Germline CDR1 reads SGHDT; CDR2 reads YYEEEE. CDR3 bases: TGTGCCAGCAGCCTCACTAGCGGGGGGCCCTACAATGAGCAGTTCTTC. Translation: CASSLTSGGPYNEQFF.

The rearrangement links TRBV11-3 to TRBJ1-1; unclear D gene. The CDR3 consists of 14 residues. The germline CDR1 and CDR2 sequences are SGHNT and YENEEA. The V end was cut by 1 base, the J end by 4 bases, with 10 bases between. CDR3 in DNA: TGTGCCAGCAGCTTAGCAGGAGGCTCCACTGAAGCTTTCTTT. It specifies CASSLAGGSTEAFF.

The rearrangement uses TRBV9 and TRBJ2-1, with D perhaps matching TRBD1 (6 bases). V shed 2 bases and J shed 2 bases, with 11 bases lying between them. The CDR3 has 15 residues. The V gene's germline CDR1 is SGDLS and CDR2 YYNGEE. The CDR3 protein is CASSVVGTPYNEQFF. DNA of the CDR3: TGTGCCAGCAGCGTGGTAGGGACACCCTACAATGAGCAGTTCTTC.

The chain has TRBV5-1 and TRBJ2-2; TRBD2 might be the D (5 bases). This CDR3 has 12 residues. V was clipped by 7 bases and J by 3 bases, with 7 bases between them. Germline-derived CDR1 and CDR2 are SGHRS and YFSETQ. CDR3 sequence reads: CASWRDTGELFF. In DNA form, the CDR3 reads TGCGCCAGCTGGCGGGACACCGGGGAGCTGTTTTTT. Filled out from reference TRBV5-1 and TRBJ2-2, the complete variable domain reads KAGVTQTPRYLIKTRGQQVTLSCSPISGHRSVSWYQQTPGQGLQFLFEYFSETQRNKGNFPGRFSGRQFSNSRSEMNVSTLELGDSALYLCASWRDTGELFFGEGSRLTVL.

The chain recombines TRBV3-1 (or the pseudogene TRBV3-2) with TRBJ2-7; a weak D match, TRBD2 (6 bases). The CDR3 length is 15 residues. Germline CDR1 and CDR2: LGHDT and YNNKEL (reference sequence). V was clipped by 0 bases and J by 6 bases, with 15 bases between them. CDR3 loop: CASSQDVVAGREQYF. CDR3 nucleotide sequence: TGTGCCAGCAGCCAAGATGTAGTTGCGGGGCGCGAGCAGTACTTC.

V is TRBV6-5 and J is TRBJ1-2, with 8 bases aligning to TRBD1. CDR1 is MNHEY and CDR2 is SVGAGI in the germline V gene. CDR3 length: 12 amino acids. V lost 6 bases and J lost 7; bases outside the gene matches: 4. CDR3 sequence reads: CASRPTGGGYTF. In nucleotides, the CDR3 is TGTGCCAGCAGACCTACAGGGGGTGGCTACACCTTC.

The V and J genes are TRBV6-6 and TRBJ2-6, with D possibly matching TRBD2 (5 bases). V was clipped by 2 bases and J by 4 bases, with 12 bases between them. The CDR3 is made up of 16 amino acids. CDR1 MNHNY and CDR2 SVGAGI come from the germline V gene (reference sequence). CDR3 bases: TGTGCCAGCAGTTACCCCGGACTTAGGGGGGCCAACGTCCTGACTTTC. It is translated as CASSYPGLRGANVLTF.